Each of the 32 T cell receptor beta chains below was sequenced from the same sample in a study of CXCR3-negative and CXCR3-positive naive CD8 T cells. With UMI labels, 5' RACE was used to prepare the TRB cDNA libraries. One entry per CDR3 protein, without DNA, is what TCRdb gives after re-calling the 5' RACE reads. The sample table sets out 43,000 or so distinct CDR3 sequences. Sequenced sample: naive CXCR3- CD8+ T cells from blood. Sample subset: CD45RO-CCR7+CD27+CD95- naive CD8+ T cells lacking CXCR3 (TNR3-). Receptors were obtained from a human donor in good health. Some clones in this sample may be carry-over from other donors' samples.

The J gene is TRBJ1-2, the V gene TRBV25-1; lacking DNA, the TRBD1 call made by TCRdb goes unchecked. The V gene's germline CDR1 is MGHDK and CDR2 SYGVNS. The CDR3 loop spans 14 amino acids. CDR3 in amino acids: CASSSDRGSYGYTF.

V usage is TRBV5-1 and J usage is TRBJ1-2. Germline V gene data show CDR1 as SGHRS and CDR2 as YFSETQ. The CDR3 consists of 14 residues. CDR3 sequence: CASSLGENYHGYTF.

The chain combines TRBV5-1 with TRBJ1-1. In germline, CDR1 is SGHRS, CDR2 YFSETQ. The CDR3 extends over 11 amino acids. Here the CDR3 reads CASTLGTEAFF.

This chain uses TRBV7-3 with TRBJ1-2. CDR3 length: 17 amino acids. Per germline, CDR1 SGHTA and CDR2 FQGTGA. CDR3 protein: CASSLIGSASSAYGYTF.

V is TRBV25-1 and J is TRBJ2-7. The CDR3 loop spans 12 amino acids. CDR1 is MGHDK and CDR2 is SYGVNS in the germline V gene. The chain's CDR3 is CASRDSIYEQYF.

The V call is TRBV20-1, the J call TRBJ2-1; TCRdb's D call, TRBD2, is unchecked because there is no DNA. This CDR3 region has 17 residues. Germline V gives CDR1 DFQATT, CDR2 SNEGSKA (reference sequence). The CDR3 here is CSALPPPEEPKDNEQFF.

This chain uses TRBV29-1 with TRBJ2-7. Germline V gene sequence: CDR1 SQVTM, CDR2 ANQGSEA. The CDR3 runs 13 residues. The CDR3 here is CSVEGTDDYEQYF.

V usage is TRBV29-1 and J usage is TRBJ1-2; TCRdb's D call of TRBD1 is untestable without DNA. The length of the CDR3 is 13 residues. CDR1 is SQVTM and CDR2 is ANQGSEA in the germline V gene. CDR3 residues: CSVIGTSHVGYTF.

This chain links TRBV19 with TRBJ1-5; TCRdb selects TRBD1, and the lack of DNA leaves this call unchecked. Looked up from germline, CDR1 is LNHDA and CDR2 is SQIVND (reference sequence). The CDR3 covers 15 residues. The CDR3 is CASTMTGQSNQPQHF.

The chain links TRBV12-3 or TRBV12-4 to TRBJ2-7; the D call from TCRdb, TRBD2, cannot be confirmed without DNA. CDR3 length equals 14 residues. The chain's CDR3 is CASSLTSGIYEQYF.

The CDR3 reads CSVEFWAGELFF. The rearrangement joins TRBV29-1 to TRBJ2-2. This CDR3 contains 12 residues. The germline gives CDR1 SQVTM, CDR2 ANQGSEA.

J is TRBJ2-1 and V is TRBV18. The CDR3 runs 16 residues. Germline V gene lookup returns CDR1 KGHSH and CDR2 LQKENI. The CDR3 loop reads CASSLVQGDSYNEQFF.

The V gene is TRBV29-1, the J gene TRBJ2-1; there is no DNA to check the TCRdb D call of TRBD1. The CDR3 extends over 13 amino acids. From germline, CDR1 is SQVTM and CDR2 ANQGSEA. The CDR3 reads CSATGTVYNEQFF.

The CDR3 loop is CASSLLAGGTDTQYF. The V gene is TRBV28, the J gene TRBJ2-3; TCRdb's D call, TRBD2, is unchecked because there is no DNA. This CDR3 has 15 amino acids. Germline loops: CDR1 MDHEN, CDR2 SYDVKM.

The chain combines TRBV29-1 with TRBJ2-7; TCRdb lists TRBD1, though no DNA is available to test this call. Germline V gives CDR1 SQVTM, CDR2 ANQGSEA. The CDR3 runs 13 residues. The CDR3 loop reads CSVAVAGSYEQYF.

V usage is TRBV29-1 and J usage is TRBJ2-1; TCRdb proposes TRBD2, but this gene call is untestable without DNA. The germline V gene has CDR1 SQVTM and CDR2 ANQGSEA. This CDR3 region has 11 residues. The CDR3 reads CSVEGHNEQFF.

The chain couples TRBV7-2 to TRBJ2-1; absent DNA, TCRdb's TRBD2 call cannot be checked. The germline CDR1 and CDR2 sequences are SGHTA and FQGNSA. The CDR3 sequence is 14 residues long. The CDR3 is CASRSGLLHNEQFF.

The chain recombines TRBV20-1 with TRBJ1-3; TCRdb outputs TRBD1, but without DNA this stays unchecked. This CDR3 contains 15 residues. Looked up from germline, CDR1 is DFQATT and CDR2 is SNEGSKA (reference sequence). The CDR3: CSACPGQGNGNTIYF.

The gene calls are TRBV7-8 and TRBJ1-2; without DNA, the TCRdb call of TRBD1 cannot be checked. The length of the CDR3 is 15 residues. Germline CDR1 and CDR2: SGHVS and FQNEAQ. Here the CDR3 reads CASSMRPDRDYGYTF. The full variable domain, its missing parts supplied by reference TRBV7-8 and TRBJ1-2, is GAGVSQSPRYKVAKRGQDVALRCDPISGHVSLFWYQQALGQGPEFLTYFQNEAQLDKSGLPSDRFFAERPEGSVSTLKIQRTQQEDSAVYLCASSMRPDRDYGYTFGSGTRLTVV.

The chain combines TRBV29-1 with TRBJ2-7; TCRdb's D gene call, TRBD2, goes unchecked for lack of DNA. In germline, CDR1 is SQVTM, CDR2 ANQGSEA. The CDR3 has 12 residues. CDR3 sequence: CSVLAGSYEQYF.

The chain couples TRBV7-9 to TRBJ2-2. Germline-derived CDR1 and CDR2 are SEHNR and FQNEAQ (reference sequence). The CDR3 loop spans 12 amino acids. CDR3 sequence: CASRPGTGELFF.

The chain joins TRBV28 to TRBJ2-5; as DNA is missing, the TRBD2 call by TCRdb cannot be tested. The CDR3 sequence is 18 residues long. The germline V gene encodes CDR1 MDHEN and CDR2 SYDVKM. The CDR3 sequence: CASSSILATSGGFETQYF.

This chain connects TRBV28 to TRBJ1-4; TCRdb returns TRBD1, unconfirmable since there is no DNA. The CDR3 totals 17 residues. Germline assignment: CDR1 MDHEN and CDR2 SYDVKM. The CDR3 protein is CASSFGQEKWRNEKLFF.

This chain links TRBV7-6 with TRBJ2-3; TCRdb outputs TRBD2, but without DNA this stays unchecked. The CDR3 has 17 amino acids. The germline CDR1 and CDR2 sequences are SGHVS and FNYEAQ. The CDR3 sequence is CASSLGIWTSLKDTQYF.

The chain recombines TRBV19 with TRBJ2-7; TCRdb reports TRBD1, a call that lacks DNA to check it against. Germline V gene data show CDR1 as LNHDA and CDR2 as SQIVND (reference sequence). The CDR3 runs 12 residues. CDR3: CASRGVGYEQYF.

Here the CDR3 reads CASSFLTSGRNTQYF. This chain connects TRBV28 to TRBJ2-3; TCRdb calls TRBD1, which cannot be checked without DNA. This CDR3 has 15 amino acids. Germline values: CDR1 MDHEN, CDR2 SYDVKM.

The chain links TRBV4-2 to TRBJ2-7. The CDR3 consists of 14 residues. Looked up from germline, CDR1 is LGHNA and CDR2 is YNFKEQ. The CDR3 loop is CASSQEGTGYEQYF.

The chain links TRBV7-2 to TRBJ2-1; the D gene TCRdb calls, TRBD1, cannot be checked with no DNA. The CDR3 is 13 amino acids. Germline V gives CDR1 SGHTA, CDR2 FQGNSA. CDR3 sequence reads: CASSLAGAGEQLF.

The V and J genes are TRBV29-1 and TRBJ2-5; without DNA, the TCRdb call of TRBD1 cannot be checked. The CDR3 sequence is 13 residues long. CDR1 and CDR2 (germline): SQVTM, ANQGSEA. The CDR3 is CSVPDRGQETQYF.

V usage is TRBV12-3 or TRBV12-4 and J usage is TRBJ2-7; the D call from TCRdb, TRBD1, cannot be confirmed without DNA. This CDR3 is 15 amino acids long. The CDR3 reads CASSLEDRVFYEQYF.

The chain is built from TRBV20-1 and TRBJ2-2; TCRdb's assignment of TRBD1 cannot be checked, as there is no DNA. Germline CDR1 reads DFQATT; CDR2 reads SNEGSKA (reference sequence). The CDR3 has 15 residues. CDR3 protein: CSARDGDRGLGELFF.

CDR3: CSVVWENTEAFF. V gene TRBV29-1 combines with J gene TRBJ1-1. This CDR3 is 12 amino acids long. Germline CDR1 SQVTM, CDR2 ANQGSEA.